Listed below are T cell receptor beta chains from one sample, sequenced in a study of naive and memory T cell subsets. TCRdb analysed the UMI-ligation and nested PCR reads with MiXCR anew, one entry per CDR3 protein. Of 150,000 or so distinct CDR3 sequences in the sample, about 20% were seen once. The sequencing sample was made of naive CD4+ T cells from blood. The receptors come from a human donor in good health. The CDR3 runs from the conserved cysteine through the conserved F or W. Fields, in order: V gene, J gene, clone size, D gene, CDR3 protein, CDR3 DNA. The D gene is left open where the match is weak. The size field is filled for only some rows; it gives once, few, many or a size class.

V: TRBV10-3
J: TRBJ2-7
size: .
D: .
CDR3: CAISEGRQGYEQYF
DNA: TGTGCCATCAGTGAGGGCCGCCAGGGCTACGAGCAGTACTTC

V: TRBV6-6
J: TRBJ1-1
size: .
D: TRBD1
CDR3: CASSPDRGHTEAFF
DNA: TGTGCCAGCAGCCCCGACAGGGGACACACTGAAGCTTTCTTT

V: TRBV6-2/TRBV6-3
J: TRBJ1-2
size: few
D: .
CDR3: CASSYLGSYGYTF
DNA: TGTGCCAGCAGTTACCTCGGATCTTATGGCTACACCTTC

V: TRBV7-2
J: TRBJ2-5
size: .
D: .
CDR3: CASSLWGNQETQYF
DNA: TGTGCCAGCAGCTTGTGGGGGAACCAAGAGACCCAGTACTTC

V: TRBV2
J: TRBJ2-1
size: .
D: TRBD1
CDR3: CASKPGQGNREQFF
DNA: TGTGCCAGCAAGCCGGGACAGGGAAATCGGGAGCAGTTCTTC

V: TRBV10-2
J: TRBJ2-5
size: few
D: .
CDR3: CASLGREPRGTQYF
DNA: TGCGCCAGCCTAGGGCGGGAACCCAGGGGGACCCAGTACTTC

V: TRBV19
J: TRBJ2-2
size: few
D: .
CDR3: CASSIERVPTGELFF
DNA: TGTGCCAGTAGTATAGAAAGGGTCCCCACCGGGGAGCTGTTTTTT

V: TRBV5-1
J: TRBJ1-2
size: .
D: .
CDR3: CASSLESQGFNYGYTF
DNA: TGCGCCAGCAGCTTGGAATCACAGGGTTTCAACTATGGCTACACCTTC

V: TRBV5-4
J: TRBJ2-7
size: many
D: .
CDR3: CASSLAISYEQYF
DNA: TGTGCCAGCAGCTTGGCCATTTCCTACGAGCAGTACTTC

V: TRBV7-6
J: TRBJ2-5
size: few
D: TRBD1
CDR3: CASSLRDRTSTQETQYF
DNA: TGTGCCAGCAGCTTAAGGGACAGGACCTCGACCCAAGAGACCCAGTACTTC

V: TRBV6-1
J: TRBJ1-1
size: .
D: .
CDR3: CASSEVQSNTEAFF
DNA: TGTGCCAGCAGTGAAGTCCAGTCGAACACTGAAGCTTTCTTT

V: TRBV6-7
J: TRBJ2-4
size: many
D: .
CDR3: CASSYTGQSCQYF
DNA: TGTGCCAGCAGTTACACCGGACAGTCTTGCCAGTACTTC

V: TRBV20-1
J: TRBJ2-1
size: few
D: .
CDR3: CSAYKYEQFF
DNA: TGCAGTGCCTACAAGTATGAGCAGTTCTTC

V: TRBV10-3
J: TRBJ2-1
size: few
D: .
CDR3: CAISERENEQFF
DNA: TGTGCCATCAGTGAGCGGGAGAATGAGCAGTTCTTC

V: TRBV2
J: TRBJ2-3
size: few
D: .
CDR3: CASRALVVGDTQYF
DNA: TGTGCCAGCAGGGCGCTGGTAGTCGGAGATACGCAGTATTTT

V: TRBV6-1
J: TRBJ1-2
size: .
D: .
CDR3: CASSERSLLGYGYTF
DNA: TGTGCCAGCAGTGAAAGGTCCCTTCTGGGCTATGGCTACACCTTC

V: TRBV20-1
J: TRBJ1-5
size: .
D: TRBD1
CDR3: CSARDMTGVNQPQHF
DNA: TGCAGTGCTAGAGACATGACAGGGGTAAATCAGCCCCAGCATTTT

V: TRBV12-3/TRBV12-4
J: TRBJ2-3
size: once
D: TRBD2
CDR3: CASSLVTSGTDTQYF
DNA: TGTGCCAGCAGTTTAGTGACTAGCGGGACAGATACGCAGTATTTT

V: TRBV2
J: TRBJ2-5
size: .
D: .
CDR3: CASSEALREPYF
DNA: TGTGCCAGCAGTGAAGCGCTTCGGGAGCCGTACTTC

V: TRBV20-1
J: TRBJ1-5
size: once
D: .
CDR3: CSARDFDDAFLINQPQHF
DNA: TGCAGTGCTAGAGATTTCGACGACGCCTTTCTTATCAATCAGCCCCAGCATTTT

V: TRBV18
J: TRBJ2-7
size: .
D: .
CDR3: CASSPSITNEQYF
DNA: TGTGCCAGCTCACCTTCAATCACGAACGAGCAGTACTTC

V: TRBV29-1
J: TRBJ1-1
size: .
D: .
CDR3: CSALTLPEAFF
DNA: TGCAGCGCCCTTACACTTCCTGAAGCTTTCTTT

V: TRBV27
J: TRBJ2-3
size: .
D: .
CDR3: CASSHADEVDTQYF
DNA: TGTGCCAGCAGTCACGCCGATGAGGTGGATACGCAGTATTTT

V: TRBV7-9
J: TRBJ1-1
size: few
D: .
CDR3: CASNTWAGGTEAFF
DNA: TGTGCCAGCAACACATGGGCAGGCGGCACTGAAGCTTTCTTT

V: TRBV24-1
J: TRBJ1-1
size: many
D: .
CDR3: CATSDSFRNTEAFF
DNA: TGTGCCACCAGTGATTCGTTTCGTAACACTGAAGCTTTCTTT

V: TRBV12-3/TRBV12-4
J: TRBJ1-4
size: many
D: .
CDR3: CASSLAGTEKLFF
DNA: TGTGCCAGCAGTTTAGCTGGGACAGAAAAACTGTTTTTT

V: TRBV18
J: TRBJ2-1
size: .
D: .
CDR3: CASSPPGHLGGRDNEQFF
DNA: TGTGCCAGCTCACCACCGGGCCATCTCGGGGGCCGGGACAATGAGCAGTTCTTC

V: TRBV29-1
J: TRBJ2-2
size: .
D: .
CDR3: CSGTTTTGELFF
DNA: TGCAGCGGGACCACTACGACCGGGGAGCTGTTTTTT

V: TRBV20-1
J: TRBJ2-7
size: few
D: .
CDR3: CSAPPSPELEQYF
DNA: TGCAGTGCTCCCCCCAGCCCAGAGCTGGAGCAGTACTTC

V: TRBV7-2
J: TRBJ2-7
size: .
D: .
CDR3: CASSSTDYEQYF
DNA: TGTGCCAGCAGCTCGACAGACTACGAGCAGTACTTC

V: TRBV15
J: TRBJ2-1
size: many
D: TRBD1
CDR3: CATSIQDRASEQFF
DNA: TGTGCCACCAGCATACAAGACAGGGCGAGTGAGCAGTTCTTC

V: TRBV12-3/TRBV12-4
J: TRBJ2-1
size: .
D: .
CDR3: CASSYHKGSYNEQFF
DNA: TGTGCCAGCAGTTACCACAAAGGGTCTTACAATGAGCAGTTCTTC

V: TRBV14
J: TRBJ2-5
size: many
D: .
CDR3: CASSQDFAGLRHQETQYF
DNA: TGTGCCAGCAGCCAAGATTTTGCGGGATTAAGGCACCAAGAGACCCAGTACTTC

V: TRBV28
J: TRBJ1-3
size: .
D: .
CDR3: CASSQQVLPGNTIYF
DNA: TGTGCCAGCAGCCAACAGGTTTTACCTGGAAACACCATATATTTT

V: TRBV2
J: TRBJ1-5
size: few
D: .
CDR3: CASRLGGGQPQHF
DNA: TGTGCCAGCAGGCTCGGGGGCGGTCAGCCCCAGCATTTT

V: TRBV3-1
J: TRBJ2-1
size: .
D: .
CDR3: CASSTTGPNNEQFF
DNA: TGTGCCAGCAGCACGACCGGGCCTAACAATGAGCAGTTCTTC

V: TRBV28
J: TRBJ1-2
size: once
D: .
CDR3: CASSLTGTANYGYTF
DNA: TGTGCCAGCAGTTTAACCGGGACGGCTAACTATGGCTACACCTTC

V: TRBV10-2
J: TRBJ2-2
size: .
D: TRBD2
CDR3: CASSGAGGRNTGELFF
DNA: TGCGCCAGCAGTGGAGCGGGAGGCCGGAACACCGGGGAGCTGTTTTTT

V: TRBV18
J: TRBJ1-5
size: .
D: TRBD1
CDR3: CASSPGTGGNQPQHF
DNA: TGTGCCAGCTCACCCGGGACAGGGGGGAATCAGCCCCAGCATTTT

V: TRBV21-1
J: TRBJ1-5
size: many
D: .
CDR3: CASSRNRVIRPQHF
DNA: TGTGCCAGCAGCAGGAACAGGGTGATTAGGCCCCAGCATTTT

V: TRBV20-1
J: TRBJ1-2
size: .
D: .
CDR3: CSARHGNYGYTF
DNA: TGCAGTGCTAGGCACGGAAACTATGGCTACACCTTC

V: TRBV11-2
J: TRBJ2-6
size: .
D: .
CDR3: CASSKMTVPRSGANVLTF
DNA: TGTGCCAGCAGCAAGATGACAGTTCCGCGCTCTGGGGCCAACGTCCTGACTTTC

V: TRBV28
J: TRBJ2-7
size: .
D: .
CDR3: CASSLIPGSPSYEQYF
DNA: TGTGCCAGCAGTTTGATCCCCGGGAGTCCCTCCTACGAGCAGTACTTC

V: TRBV29-1
J: TRBJ2-3
size: .
D: .
CDR3: CSVVRGADTQYF
DNA: TGCAGCGTTGTTCGAGGAGCAGATACGCAGTATTTT

V: TRBV7-2
J: TRBJ2-4
size: .
D: TRBD2
CDR3: CASSLGSSGRQGKNIQYF
DNA: TGTGCCAGCAGCTTAGGTTCTAGCGGGAGGCAGGGGAAAAACATTCAGTACTTC

V: TRBV28
J: TRBJ2-7
size: few
D: TRBD1
CDR3: CASTGTGSYEQYF
DNA: TGTGCCAGTACCGGGACAGGGTCCTACGAGCAGTACTTC

V: TRBV28
J: TRBJ2-1
size: .
D: TRBD2
CDR3: CASSFGGTGYNEQFF
DNA: TGTGCCAGCAGTTTCGGGGGGACGGGGTACAATGAGCAGTTCTTC

V: TRBV7-8
J: TRBJ1-5
size: few
D: .
CDR3: CASSRTVNQPQHF
DNA: TGTGCCAGCAGCCGGACAGTCAATCAGCCCCAGCATTTT

V: TRBV9
J: TRBJ2-3
size: few
D: .
CDR3: CASSVGGHGDTQYF
DNA: TGTGCCAGCAGCGTAGGCGGGCACGGAGATACGCAGTATTTT

V: TRBV6-2/TRBV6-3
J: TRBJ1-5
size: .
D: .
CDR3: CASSSYQGKYQPQHF
DNA: TGTGCCAGCAGTTCTTACCAGGGAAAGTATCAGCCCCAGCATTTT

V: TRBV7-6
J: TRBJ2-7
size: .
D: .
CDR3: CASSFRTGPPSDEQYF
DNA: TGTGCCAGCAGCTTCCGCACCGGGCCGCCCTCGGACGAGCAGTACTTC

V: TRBV20-1
J: TRBJ1-3
size: few
D: .
CDR3: CSARSRSLPGNTIYF
DNA: TGCAGTGCTAGGAGTAGGTCCCTCCCTGGAAACACCATATATTTT

V: TRBV2
J: TRBJ2-1
size: few
D: .
CDR3: CASSEEGMGASEQFF
DNA: TGTGCCAGCAGTGAAGAAGGTATGGGCGCTTCGGAGCAGTTCTTC

V: TRBV4-1
J: TRBJ1-2
size: .
D: .
CDR3: CASSRQGGGYGYTF
DNA: TGCGCCAGCAGCCGGCAGGGAGGTGGCTATGGCTACACCTTC

V: TRBV3-1
J: TRBJ2-7
size: few
D: .
CDR3: CASSQVEGPGEQYF
DNA: TGTGCCAGCAGCCAAGTGGAAGGGCCGGGCGAGCAGTACTTC

V: TRBV7-2
J: TRBJ1-5
size: few
D: .
CDR3: CASSPRGRVGNQPQHF
DNA: TGTGCCAGCAGCCCCCGAGGCAGGGTGGGCAATCAGCCCCAGCATTTT

V: TRBV12-3/TRBV12-4
J: TRBJ1-6
size: .
D: .
CDR3: CASSYGGRDNSPLHF
DNA: TGTGCCAGCAGTTACGGGGGCCGCGATAATTCACCCCTCCACTTT

V: TRBV12-3/TRBV12-4
J: TRBJ2-1
size: .
D: .
CDR3: CASSLAEGYNEQFF
DNA: TGTGCCAGCAGTTTAGCGGAGGGGTACAATGAGCAGTTCTTC

V: TRBV2
J: TRBJ1-2
size: .
D: .
CDR3: CASSITPGGLVTNYGYTF
DNA: TGTGCCAGCAGTATTACTCCGGGGGGCCTAGTAACCAACTATGGCTACACCTTC

V: TRBV12-3/TRBV12-4
J: TRBJ2-1
size: few
D: .
CDR3: CASSLMRERYNEQFF
DNA: TGTGCCAGCAGTTTAATGAGGGAGCGGTACAATGAGCAGTTCTTC